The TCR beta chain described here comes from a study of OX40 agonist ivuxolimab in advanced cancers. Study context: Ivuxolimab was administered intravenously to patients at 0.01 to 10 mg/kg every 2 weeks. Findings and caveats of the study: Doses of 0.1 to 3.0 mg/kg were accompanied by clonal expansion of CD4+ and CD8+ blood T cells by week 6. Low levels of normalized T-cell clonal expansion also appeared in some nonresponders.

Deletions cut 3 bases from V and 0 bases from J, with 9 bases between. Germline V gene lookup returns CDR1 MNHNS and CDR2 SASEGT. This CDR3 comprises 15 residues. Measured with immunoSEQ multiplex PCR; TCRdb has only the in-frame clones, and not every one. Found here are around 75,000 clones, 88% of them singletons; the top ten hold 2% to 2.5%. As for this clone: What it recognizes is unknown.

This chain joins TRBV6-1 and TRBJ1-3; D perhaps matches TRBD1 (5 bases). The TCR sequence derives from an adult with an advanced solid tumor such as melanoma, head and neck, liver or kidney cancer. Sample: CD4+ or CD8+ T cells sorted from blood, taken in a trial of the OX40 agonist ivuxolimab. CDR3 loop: CASSDRGGSGNTIYF. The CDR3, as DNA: TGTGCCAGCAGTGATAGGGGAGGCTCTGGAAACACCATATATTTT.